This is a list of T cell receptor beta chains from one sample in a study of shared clonotypes between healthy human individuals. Generated by immunoSEQ multiplex PCR, the TCRdb table keeps only in-frame clones and is missing some. The sample carries a few million clones, 93% recorded once. Sequenced: naive CD4+ T cells from PBMCs. These receptors were taken from a man younger than 30 in good health. Some clones in this sample may be carry-over from other donors' samples. Each CDR3 is given with its conserved first and last residue. D genes are given only for firm matches. Rows may omit the clone size; those that give it use once, few, many or a size class.

clone size	J gene	V gene	D gene	CDR3 protein	CDR3 DNA
NA	TRBJ2-2	TRBV7-2	NA	CASSLFGPSTGELFF	TGTGCCAGCAGCTTATTCGGTCCCTCGACCGGGGAGCTGTTTTTT
NA	TRBJ2-3	TRBV6-6	NA	CASSYSGGGTDTQYF	TGTGCCAGCAGTTACTCGGGCGGGGGCACAGATACGCAGTATTTT
NA	TRBJ2-1	TRBV9	NA	CASSATGGYNEQFF	TGTGCCAGCAGCGCTACCGGGGGTTACAATGAGCAGTTCTTC
NA	TRBJ1-2	TRBV6-1	NA	CASSRTREGYTF	TGTGCCAGCAGCCGGACAAGGGAAGGCTACACCTTC
NA	TRBJ1-5	TRBV21-1	NA	CASSIHADRSHSNQPQHF	TGTGCCAGCAGCATCCACGCAGACAGGAGTCATAGCAATCAGCCCCAGCATTTT
once	TRBJ1-5	TRBV28	TRBD1	CASSFWGTGLQPQHF	TGTGCCAGCAGTTTCTGGGGGACAGGGCTCCAGCCCCAGCATTTT
NA	TRBJ2-7	TRBV9	TRBD2	CASSYRGLPGYEQYF	TGTGCCAGCAGCTATAGGGGACTACCCGGCTACGAGCAGTACTTC
NA	TRBJ2-3	TRBV5-6	NA	CASSLFRTDTQYF	TGTGCCAGCAGCTTGTTCCGCACAGATACGCAGTATTTT
NA	TRBJ2-1	TRBV5-1	TRBD1	CASSLEGQGVNEQFF	TGCGCCAGCAGCTTGGAGGGACAGGGGGTTAATGAGCAGTTCTTC
NA	TRBJ2-3	TRBV9	NA	CASSPPPRPALTDTQYF	TGTGCCAGCAGCCCCCCCCCGAGGCCAGCCCTCACAGATACGCAGTATTTT
NA	TRBJ1-5	TRBV19	NA	CASGHSNQPQHF	TGTGCCAGTGGACATAGCAATCAGCCCCAGCATTTT
NA	TRBJ2-5	TRBV27	TRBD1	CASSLWGTEETQYF	TGTGCCAGCAGCCTCTGGGGGACAGAAGAGACCCAGTACTTC
NA	TRBJ1-2	TRBV6-1	NA	CASSMDSATYGYTF	TGTGCCAGCAGCATGGACAGCGCTACCTATGGCTACACCTTC
NA	TRBJ1-5	TRBV7-6	NA	CASSLVRDQPQHF	TGTGCCAGCAGCTTAGTGCGGGATCAGCCCCAGCATTTT
NA	TRBJ1-4	TRBV6-5	NA	CASSYQIAGSVEKLFF	TGTGCCAGCAGTTACCAAATTGCAGGGTCGGTGGAAAAACTGTTTTTT
NA	TRBJ2-2	TRBV7-3	NA	CASSPRGSLGGELFF	TGTGCCAGCAGCCCCCGGGGGTCTTTGGGCGGGGAGCTGTTTTTT
NA	TRBJ1-2	TRBV18	NA	CASSPGGLGSRGYTF	TGTGCCAGCTCACCCGGAGGCTTGGGAAGTAGGGGCTACACCTTC
NA	TRBJ2-3	TRBV5-1	TRBD2	CASSLERLAGTDTQYF	TGCGCCAGCAGCTTGGAAAGACTAGCGGGTACAGATACGCAGTATTTT
NA	TRBJ2-2	TRBV5-1	TRBD2	CASSLVLAAPTGELFF	TGCGCCAGCAGCTTGGTACTAGCGGCCCCCACCGGGGAGCTGTTTTTT
NA	TRBJ2-2	TRBV6-4	TRBD2	CASSRGLDAGELFF	TGTGCCAGCAGCCGGGGACTAGATGCTGGGGAGCTGTTTTTT
NA	TRBJ1-2	TRBV19	NA	CASNQGLNYGYTF	TGTGCCAGTAATCAGGGGCTGAACTATGGCTACACCTTC
once	TRBJ2-3	TRBV2	NA	CASSGSDALTDTQYF	TGTGCCAGCAGTGGAAGCGACGCACTCACAGATACGCAGTATTTT
NA	TRBJ2-1	TRBV30	NA	CAWREYNEQFF	TGTGCCTGGCGGGAGTACAATGAGCAGTTCTTC
NA	TRBJ2-1	TRBV6-5	TRBD2	CASSPQLAGVNEQFF	TGTGCCAGCAGTCCTCAACTAGCGGGAGTGAATGAGCAGTTCTTC
NA	TRBJ1-1	TRBV5-1	NA	CASSRGNNMNTEAFF	TGCGCCAGCAGCCGAGGGAACAACATGAACACTGAAGCTTTCTTT
NA	TRBJ1-1	TRBV11-1	TRBD1	CASSLTPGQWGGTEAFF	TGTGCCAGCAGCTTGACTCCGGGACAGTGGGGTGGGACTGAAGCTTTCTTT
NA	TRBJ2-2	TRBV7-9	NA	CASSFGGELFF	TGTGCCAGCAGCTTTGGTGGGGAGCTGTTTTTT
NA	TRBJ2-1	TRBV25-1	TRBD2	CASSGGREGNRNEQFF	TGTGCCAGCAGTGGAGGACGGGAGGGCAACAGGAATGAGCAGTTCTTC
NA	TRBJ1-5	TRBV4-1	NA	CASSQDDRWMGNQPQHF	TGCGCCAGCAGCCAAGATGACAGGTGGATGGGCAATCAGCCCCAGCATTTT
once	TRBJ1-1	TRBV5-1	NA	CASSYGPGGTEAFF	TGCGCCAGCAGCTATGGTCCCGGGGGGACTGAAGCTTTCTTT
once	TRBJ2-7	TRBV18	TRBD2	CASSLGLAGGEGDYEQYF	TGTGCCAGCTCCTTGGGACTAGCGGGAGGAGAGGGAGACTACGAGCAGTACTTC
NA	TRBJ2-2	TRBV11-3	TRBD2	CASSRNSGRLTGELFF	TGTGCCAGCAGTCGAAATAGCGGGAGGTTGACCGGGGAGCTGTTTTTT
NA	TRBJ1-3	TRBV18	NA	CASSNRDRGSGNTIYF	TGTGCCAGCTCAAACCGGGACCGAGGCTCTGGAAACACCATATATTTT
NA	TRBJ2-7	TRBV28	NA	CASSLVRVSYEQYF	TGTGCCAGCAGTTTGGTCAGGGTGTCCTACGAGCAGTACTTC
NA	TRBJ2-3	TRBV5-1	TRBD1	CASSPGTAPDTQYF	TGCGCCAGCAGCCCCGGGACAGCCCCAGATACGCAGTATTTT
NA	TRBJ1-4	TRBV18	NA	CASSSDRLPNEKLFF	TGTGCCAGCTCGAGCGACAGGCTCCCTAATGAAAAACTGTTTTTT
NA	TRBJ2-3	TRBV15	NA	CATSRERGRTSTDTQYF	TGTGCCACCAGCAGAGAAAGGGGCAGAACTAGCACAGATACGCAGTATTTT
NA	TRBJ1-5	TRBV28	NA	CASNTPGTYQPQHF	TGTGCCAGCAATACACCAGGCACTTATCAGCCCCAGCATTTT
NA	TRBJ1-2	TRBV21-1	NA	CASSNRRRQGYTF	TGTGCCAGCAGCAATCGGCGTAGGCAGGGCTACACCTTC
NA	TRBJ1-6	TRBV18	NA	CASSPERGGNSPLHF	TGTGCCAGCTCACCGGAAAGGGGTGGCAATTCACCCCTCCACTTT
NA	TRBJ2-4	TRBV27	NA	CASSSRGINIQYF	TGTGCCAGCAGTTCCAGGGGCATAAACATTCAGTACTTC
NA	TRBJ1-1	TRBV7-9	TRBD1	CASSKDRDLNTEAFF	TGTGCCAGCAGCAAAGACAGGGATCTAAACACTGAAGCTTTCTTT
NA	TRBJ2-1	TRBV7-9	TRBD2	CASSPAPSSGRASEQFF	TGTGCCAGCAGCCCAGCCCCATCCAGCGGGAGGGCCAGTGAGCAGTTCTTC
NA	TRBJ1-1	TRBV29-1	NA	CSVEGMNTEAFF	TGCAGCGTTGAGGGTATGAACACTGAAGCTTTCTTT
NA	TRBJ2-3	TRBV11-2	NA	CASSSEWDTQYF	TGTGCCAGCAGCTCGGAGTGGGATACGCAGTATTTT